Following are 18 T cell receptor beta chains from one sample sequenced in a study of T cells in Graves' hyperthyroidism and ophthalmopathy. RNA transcripts gave rise to amplified TCR beta CDR3 regions. When the TCR CDR3 underwent first-round RT-PCR, the HTBI primer set was used. TCRdb re-derived calls from the multiplex PCR reads in MiXCR, one entry per CDR3 protein. The sample lists 660,000 or so distinct CDR3 sequences, 20% occurring once. Material: blood. The receptors were sampled from a man aged 25-40 years with Graves' ophthalmopathy.

This clonotype was observed at least ten times. The chain couples TRBV7-9 to TRBJ2-7; 7 bases agree with TRBD1. V lost 4 bases and J lost 0; bases outside the gene matches: 9. Germline V gene sequence: CDR1 SEHNR, CDR2 FQNEAQ (reference sequence). This CDR3 has 16 amino acids. The CDR3 here is CASSSRGTEDSYEQYF. The CDR3, as DNA: TGTGCCAGCAGCTCCCGAGGGACAGAAGACTCCTACGAGCAGTACTTC.

This clonotype was detected ten times or more. V gene TRBV11-2 combines with J gene TRBJ2-1; a possible D gene is TRBD1 (6 bases). CDR1 is SGHAT, CDR2 FQNNGV, per germline. The CDR3 spans 16 residues. Trimming left V 1 base short and J 0 bases short, with 10 bases between. The CDR3 spells CASSLVQGSSYNEQFF. The CDR3 DNA follows: TGTGCCAGCAGCTTAGTTCAGGGGAGCTCCTACAATGAGCAGTTCTTC.

This clonotype was found a few times. The CDR3, as DNA: TGTGCCAGCAGACCCGTTAGAGGAAACACCATATATTTT. This translates into CASRPVRGNTIYF. V and J are TRBV12-3 or TRBV12-4 and TRBJ1-3, with unresolved D. This CDR3 comprises 13 residues. The V end was cut by 6 bases, the J end by 4 bases, with 10 bases between.

This clonotype was seen ten or more times. The chain carries TRBV11-2 and TRBJ2-1, with D maybe TRBD2 (6 bases). The germline V gene has CDR1 SGHAT and CDR2 FQNNGV. The CDR3 runs 16 residues. Trimming left V 5 bases short and J 8 bases short, with 22 bases between. The CDR3, as DNA: TGTGCCAGCAGCAGGAAGGGACTCTCAATAAGTGATGAGCAGTTCTTC. Encoded protein: CASSRKGLSISDEQFF.

This clonotype was recorded at least ten times. This chain uses TRBV5-1 with TRBJ2-7, with TRBD1 matching over 10 bases. Germline V gene sequence: CDR1 SGHRS, CDR2 YFSETQ. V shed 2 bases and J 4 bases; nucleotides not matched to a gene: 9. There are 16 residues in the CDR3. CDR3 sequence reads: CASSLDRDRGEYEQYF. DNA for the CDR3: TGCGCCAGCAGCTTAGACCGGGACAGGGGAGAGTACGAGCAGTACTTC.

This rearrangement joins TRBV20-1 to TRBJ1-3; 8 nucleotides align to TRBD1. Germline CDR1 is DFQATT and CDR2 is SNEGSKA (reference sequence). With V trimmed by 3 bases and J by 0 bases, 10 bases remained unmatched. The CDR3 is made up of 17 amino acids. CDR3 region: CSASRGPPSFSGNTIYF. The CDR3 region has the DNA TGCAGTGCTAGCAGGGGGCCCCCGTCGTTCTCTGGAAACACCATATATTTT.

The chain couples TRBV7-2 to TRBJ2-5; no definite D call. Germline CDR1 SGHTA, CDR2 FQGNSA. The CDR3 contains 14 residues. Trimming removed 5 bases from V and 0 bases from J, with 10 bases in between. CDR3 nucleotide sequence: TGTGCCAGCAGCGACAACGCGTACCAAGAGACCCAGTACTTC. Translated, it gives CASSDNAYQETQYF.

The chain is built from TRBV20-1 and TRBJ2-5, with TRBD2 matching over 10 bases. Germline assignment: CDR1 DFQATT and CDR2 SNEGSKA (reference sequence). The CDR3 consists of 17 residues. The ends lost 0 bases at V and 5 bases at J; junction bases unmatched: 12. The CDR3 sequence is CSAREWASGSGGETQYF. DNA for the CDR3: TGCAGTGCTAGAGAGTGGGCTAGCGGGAGCGGGGGGGAGACCCAGTACTTC.

This clonotype was seen only a few times. The gene calls are TRBV27 and TRBJ2-3; 9 bases match TRBD1. V was clipped by 5 bases and J by 3 bases; unmatched bases: 3. The V gene's germline CDR1 is MNHEY and CDR2 SMNVEV (reference sequence). The CDR3 spans 14 residues. CDR3 loop: CASSTGQGTDTQYF. CDR3 in DNA: TGTGCCAGCAGTACCGGACAGGGGACAGATACGCAGTATTTT.

This chain uses TRBV5-4 with TRBJ1-5; weak D call: TRBD1 (5 bases). Per the germline V gene, CDR1 is SGHNT and CDR2 is YYREEE (reference sequence). This CDR3 spans 19 amino acids. V lost 2 bases to trimming and J lost 5 bases, with 26 bases between them. The DNA of the CDR3 is TGTGCCAGCAGCTTTCCCCCTAGGCGCGGGGCGCGGGGTTATCAGCCCCAGCATTTT. Amino acid sequence: CASSFPPRRGARGYQPQHF.

This chain joins TRBV18 and TRBJ1-3; the match to TRBD1 covers 8 bases. This CDR3 spans 18 amino acids. Germline lookup yields CDR1 KGHSH and CDR2 LQKENI. V lost 5 bases and J lost 0; bases outside the gene matches: 12. This CDR3 is CASSTTRTGPASGNTIYF. The CDR3 DNA follows: TGTGCCAGCTCAACAACTCGGACAGGGCCTGCCTCTGGAAACACCATATATTTT.

The genes are TRBV6-1 and TRBJ1-5, with D tentatively TRBD1 (6 bases). The CDR3 runs to 12 residues. V was clipped by 8 bases and J by 3 bases, with 8 bases between them. The germline gives CDR1 MNHNS, CDR2 SASEGT. DNA of the CDR3: TGTGCCAGCGGACAGTCCAATCAGCCCCAGCATTTT. Encoded protein: CASGQSNQPQHF.

The rearrangement joins TRBV5-4 to TRBJ2-1; D might be TRBD1 (6 bases). V lost 4 bases and J 15 bases, leaving 23 bases between the germline ends. The CDR3 extends over 14 amino acids. Germline CDR1 is SGHNT and CDR2 is YYREEE (reference sequence). Here the CDR3 reads CASSAKTGKGLWFF. For the CDR3, the DNA is TGTGCCAGCAGCGCTAAGACAGGCAAGGGCCTGTGGTTCTTC.

V is TRBV10-2 and J is TRBJ1-4; D gene unclear. CDR1 and CDR2 (germline): WSHSY, SAAADI. This CDR3 has 17 amino acids. The V end was cut by 6 bases, the J end by 0 bases, with 17 bases between. In nucleotides, the CDR3 is TGCGCCAGCAGCGAACCAGGTTTCGGCGCAACTAATGAAAAACTGTTTTTT. This encodes CASSEPGFGATNEKLFF.

In its sample, this clonotype was seen a few times. The V and J genes are TRBV5-5 and TRBJ2-5, with 9 bases fitting TRBD2. Germline assignment: CDR1 SGHKS and CDR2 YYEKEE (reference sequence). The CDR3 contains 16 residues. V was clipped by 0 bases and J by 0 bases; unmatched bases: 3. In nucleotides, the CDR3 is TGTGCCAGCAGCTTGGGACTAGCGGAGTACCAAGAGACCCAGTACTTC. The encoded protein is CASSLGLAEYQETQYF.

This rearrangement joins TRBV20-1 to TRBJ1-1, with TRBD1 matching over 7 bases. Germline-derived CDR1 and CDR2 are DFQATT and SNEGSKA (reference sequence). There are 14 residues in the CDR3. V trimming: 6 bases; J trimming: 7 bases; junction bases outside the gene matches: 14. CDR3 nucleotides: TGCAGTGCCTTGTCGCAGGGGGGGTACGGTGAAGCTTTCTTT. Translating it yields CSALSQGGYGEAFF.

In its sample, this clonotype was seen a few times. This chain joins TRBV20-1 and TRBJ1-1; no clear D. This CDR3 region has 12 residues. Trimming left V 2 bases short and J 8 bases short, with 12 bases between. Germline values: CDR1 DFQATT, CDR2 SNEGSKA (reference sequence). CDR3 in DNA: TGCAGTGCTAGACTCCTAAGGTGGGAAGCTTTCTTT. Translated, it gives CSARLLRWEAFF.

There are many counts of this clonotype. This sequence joins TRBV2 and TRBJ2-5; D possibly corresponds to TRBD1 (6 bases). The germline V gene encodes CDR1 SNHLY and CDR2 FYNNEI. The CDR3 has 13 residues. V was trimmed by 6 bases and J by 5 bases, leaving 13 bases between them. The CDR3 DNA is TGTGCCAGCAGCGGACAGCGACGGGAGACCCAGTACTTC. This gives the protein CASSGQRRETQYF.